This entry is about one T cell receptor (beta chain). Its antigen is not known. TCRdb independently ran MiXCR on the 5' RACE reads; one entry per CDR3 protein. The sample shows hundreds of thousands of distinct CDR3 sequences, around a sixth of them seen only once. Every sampled donor was Caucasian and healthy. The entry originates in a study of identical twins. Study-wide findings and caveats: Twins shared beta out-of-frame sequences in excess, but this excess was weaker.

The CDR3 has 17 residues. Germline CDR1 KGHSH, CDR2 LQKENI. Trimming shortened V by 3 bases and J by 4 bases, and 22 bases separated the two germline ends. These data also formed part of another study, on T cells expressing NK-cell markers. That work contributes: Sorted T-cell subsets CD3+CD56+NKG2C+, CD3+CD56+NKG2C- and CD3+CD56-NKG2C+ were TCR beta-sequenced. The authors sequenced eight donors, of whom seven were HCMV-seropositive and one was seronegative.

The sequenced sample was PBMCs. The sequence was collected from a woman under 30 in good health. V usage is TRBV18 and J usage is TRBJ2-7; D possibly corresponds to TRBD2 (7 bases). CDR3 residues: CASSPAAGAGSLYEQYF. In DNA form, the CDR3 reads TGTGCCAGCTCACCGGCGGCGGGGGCGGGATCCCTATACGAGCAGTACTTC. Using reference TRBV18 and TRBJ2-7 for the parts outside the CDR3, the full variable domain is NAGVMQNPRHLVRRRGQEARLRCSPMKGHSHVYWYRQLPEEGLKFMVYLQKENIIDESGMPKERFSAEFPKEGPSILRIQQVVRGDSAAYFCASSPAAGAGSLYEQYFGPGTRLTVT.